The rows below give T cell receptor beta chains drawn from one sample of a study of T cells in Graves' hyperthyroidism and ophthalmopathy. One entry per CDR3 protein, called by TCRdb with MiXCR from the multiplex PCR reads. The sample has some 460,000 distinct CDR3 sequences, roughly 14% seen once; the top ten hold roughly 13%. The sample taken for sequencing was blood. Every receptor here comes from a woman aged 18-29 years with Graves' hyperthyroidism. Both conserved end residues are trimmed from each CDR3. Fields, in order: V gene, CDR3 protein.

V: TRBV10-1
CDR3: ASSESRDYLRDTQY

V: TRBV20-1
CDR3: SARGTWTSGSYEQY

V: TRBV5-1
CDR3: ASRAGYSAIEAF

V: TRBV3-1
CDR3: ASSHRLGGETQY

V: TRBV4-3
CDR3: ASSQGVGGTGEQY

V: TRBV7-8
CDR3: ASSFPRVAGTHEQY

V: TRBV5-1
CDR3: ASSPPGGAGEFGSSYEQY

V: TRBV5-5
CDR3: ASSSDRVSYEQY

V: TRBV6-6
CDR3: ASSYIGARGEAF

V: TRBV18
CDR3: ASSPGVSGANVLT

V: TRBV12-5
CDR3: ASGLGVQETQY

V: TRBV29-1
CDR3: SVAQETQY

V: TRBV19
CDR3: ASSPSRGLSRRGNTIY

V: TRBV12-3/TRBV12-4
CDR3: ASSFSSGTGANVLT

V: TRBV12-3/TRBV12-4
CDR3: ASITDGREAF

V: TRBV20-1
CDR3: SARDQGVPPHLMDQPQH

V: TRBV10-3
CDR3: AISRLAGGGETQY

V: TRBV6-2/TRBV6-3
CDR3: ASTPVGTGAYDTEAF

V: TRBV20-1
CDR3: SARGRGGRTSSYEQY

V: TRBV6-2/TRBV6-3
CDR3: ASSFIAGAPSSYNEQF

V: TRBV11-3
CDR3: ASSLAQNEQF

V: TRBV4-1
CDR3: ASSQKQGASYEQY

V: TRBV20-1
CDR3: SASGAASNQPQH

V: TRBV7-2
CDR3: ASSLEPYNEQF

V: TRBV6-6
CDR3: ASSYGGKGSKNIQY

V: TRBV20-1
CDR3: SARGQLAGAIYEQY

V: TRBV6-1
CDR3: ATRFGGGELF

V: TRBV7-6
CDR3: ASSLVTGSSGANVLT

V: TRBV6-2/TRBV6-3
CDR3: ASSVRRYEQY

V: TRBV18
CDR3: ASSPSGGAGSSGELF

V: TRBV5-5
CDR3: ASSLFSTSNTEAF

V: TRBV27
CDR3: ASSTRGGWGNQPQH

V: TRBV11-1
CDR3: ASSLGRGGSADTQY

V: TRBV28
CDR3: ASRAGPYNERF

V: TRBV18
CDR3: ASSDSRNTEAF

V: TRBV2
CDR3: ASSWTGGAVGYT

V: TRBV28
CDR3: ASSPRGTRYNEQF

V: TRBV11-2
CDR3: ASSSSFFTQF

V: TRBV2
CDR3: ASIKESQSNQPQH

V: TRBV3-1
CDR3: ASSPGKGSSPLH

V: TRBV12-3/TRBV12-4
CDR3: ASSLRGHTDTQY

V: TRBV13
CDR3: ASSRRDPGGGSTDTQY

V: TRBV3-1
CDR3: ASSQDPQPARLYEQY

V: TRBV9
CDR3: ASSVVGTGESPLH

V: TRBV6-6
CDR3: ASSYSSGRGNEQF

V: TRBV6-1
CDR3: ASSSRLRGYNTQY

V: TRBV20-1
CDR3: SATRLAGPEAEQF

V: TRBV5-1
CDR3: ASSFGGSNYEQY

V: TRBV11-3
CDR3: ASSLGTSGRDYNEQF